This TCR beta chain comes out of a study of cytomegalovirus exposure and HLA in healthy donors. General study results and limits: Cytomegalovirus association was listed for 150 or so TCR beta chains. As a later analysis revealed, most CMV-associated TCR beta chains appeared HLA-restricted. A missense variant in DCLRE1C was later tied to TCR beta V- and J-gene trimming.

V was cut by 0 bases and J by 3 bases, with 8 bases left in between. Germline V lookup: CDR1 SGHTA, CDR2 FQGNSA. The CDR3 consists of 14 residues. To note about this clone: Its antigen is currently unknown.

PCR primers comprised 60 Vbeta and 13 Jbeta primers. Some clones are missing from TCRdb's copy, which holds only in-frame ones; the method was immunoSEQ multiplex PCR. The sample contains tens of thousands of clones, 75% of which appear only once. The specimen sequenced was PBMCs. The TCR comes from a middle-aged woman in good health and CMV-seropositive. The genes are TRBV7-2 and TRBJ1-2; perhaps TRBD1 as D (5 bases). The DNA of the CDR3 is TGTGCCAGCAGCTTAGCCAGGGATGACTATGGCTACACCTTC. This encodes CASSLARDDYGYTF.